The 4 T cell receptor beta chains below come from one sample, sequenced in a study of shared T cell receptors in the human thymus (dated by TCRdb to the early 2020s). Library preparation employed the immunoSEQ multiplex PCR assay. Here the immuneACCESS table is served through TCRdb, limited to in-frame sequences with V and J called. Missing clones are a known gap in these copies; in checked studies unresolved V genes cover under half, and the rest lacks a known reason. In all, the sample holds 640,000 or so clones, and about 87% of those were seen once. The leading ten clones occupy 0.0094% of the sample. These data were also filed under a second study, of human thymus T cells.

Sequencing was done on a sample of thymocytes. The receptors derive from a boy under two years old with a congenital heart defect. Donor details come from another sample of the same person, matched by shared clones.

This clone was observed a few times. This chain joins TRBV5-1 and TRBJ2-7, with 8 bases lining up with TRBD1. The germline gives CDR1 SGHRS, CDR2 YFSETQ. The J segment lost 5 bases and the V segment lost 0 bases, leaving 7 bases of the junction unmatched. CDR3 size: 15 residues. The CDR3 DNA reads as TGCGCCAGCAGCTTGGGTTGGACAGGGACCGACGAGCAGTACTTC. Protein sequence: CASSLGWTGTDEQYF.

This clone was counted a few times. The V call is TRBV28, the J call TRBJ2-1, with D possibly matching TRBD1 (6 bases). The germline gives CDR1 MDHEN, CDR2 SYDVKM. Deletions cut 9 bases from V and 2 bases from J, with 23 bases between. The length of the CDR3 is 17 residues. In DNA form, the CDR3 reads TGTGCCAGTTCGAGGGCAGGGGATTACTACCCCTACAATGAGCAGTTCTTC. As protein: CASSRAGDYYPYNEQFF.

The genes are TRBV12-2 and TRBJ2-1; no DNA check was done on the table's D call, TRBD2. TRBV12-2 has pseudogene status. There are 17 residues in the CDR3. The CDR3 is CASRDALAGGKYNEQFF. CDR3 DNA sequence: TGTGCAAGTCGGGACGCGCTAGCGGGGGGGAAGTACAATGAGCAGTTCTTC.

The V gene is TRBV5-7, the J gene TRBJ2-2; D gene unclear. TRBV5-7 is an ORF; its function is uncertain. V lost 4 bases and J 1 base, leaving 11 bases between the germline ends. This CDR3 has 15 amino acids. Here the CDR3 reads CASSPKHLNTGELFF. CDR3 nucleotide sequence: TGTGCCAGCAGCCCCAAACACCTGAACACCGGGGAGCTGTTTTTT.